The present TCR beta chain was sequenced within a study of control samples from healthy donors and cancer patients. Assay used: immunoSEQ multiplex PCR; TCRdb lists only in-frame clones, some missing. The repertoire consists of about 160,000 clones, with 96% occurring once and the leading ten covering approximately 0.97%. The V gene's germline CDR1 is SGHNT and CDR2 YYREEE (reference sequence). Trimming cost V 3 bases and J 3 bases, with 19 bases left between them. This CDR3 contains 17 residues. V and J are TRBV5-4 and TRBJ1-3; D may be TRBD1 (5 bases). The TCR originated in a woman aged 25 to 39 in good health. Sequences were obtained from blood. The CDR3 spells CASSSFREGTIGNTIYF. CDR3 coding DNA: TGTGCCAGCAGCTCATTCCGGGAGGGGACGATTGGAAACACCATATATTTT. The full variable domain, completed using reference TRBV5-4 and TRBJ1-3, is ETGVTQSPTHLIKTRGQQVTLRCSSQSGHNTVSWYQQALGQGPQFIFQYYREEENGRGNFPPRFSGLQFPNYSSELNVNALELDDSALYLCASSSFREGTIGNTIYFGEGSWLTVV.